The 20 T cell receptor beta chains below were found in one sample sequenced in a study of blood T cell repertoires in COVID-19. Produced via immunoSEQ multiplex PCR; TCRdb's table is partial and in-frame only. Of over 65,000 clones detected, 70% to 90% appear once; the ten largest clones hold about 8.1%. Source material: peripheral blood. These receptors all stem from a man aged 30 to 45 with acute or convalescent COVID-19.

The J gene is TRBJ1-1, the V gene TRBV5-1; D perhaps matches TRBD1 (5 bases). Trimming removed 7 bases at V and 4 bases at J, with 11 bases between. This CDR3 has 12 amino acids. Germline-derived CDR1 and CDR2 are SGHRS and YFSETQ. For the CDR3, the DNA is TGCGCCAGCCAAAGGGGTGGCACTGAAGCTTTCTTT. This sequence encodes CASQRGGTEAFF.

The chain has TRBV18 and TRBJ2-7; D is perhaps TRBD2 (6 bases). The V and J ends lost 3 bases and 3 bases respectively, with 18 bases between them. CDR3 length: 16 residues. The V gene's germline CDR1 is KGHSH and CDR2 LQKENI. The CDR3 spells CASSPNLGQGGYEQYF. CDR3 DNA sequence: TGTGCCAGCTCACCGAACCTTGGGCAGGGAGGCTACGAGCAGTACTTC.

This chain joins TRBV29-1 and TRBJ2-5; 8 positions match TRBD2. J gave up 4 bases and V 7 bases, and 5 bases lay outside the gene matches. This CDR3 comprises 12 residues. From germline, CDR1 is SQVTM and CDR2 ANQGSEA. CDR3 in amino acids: CSAKRELETQYF. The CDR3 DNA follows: TGCAGCGCTAAGCGGGAGTTAGAGACCCAGTACTTC.

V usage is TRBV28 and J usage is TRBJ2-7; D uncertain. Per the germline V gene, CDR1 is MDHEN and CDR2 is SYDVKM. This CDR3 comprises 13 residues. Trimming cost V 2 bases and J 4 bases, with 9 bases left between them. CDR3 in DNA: TGTGCCAGCAGTTTAACCCTGCTATACGAGCAGTACTTC. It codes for CASSLTLLYEQYF.

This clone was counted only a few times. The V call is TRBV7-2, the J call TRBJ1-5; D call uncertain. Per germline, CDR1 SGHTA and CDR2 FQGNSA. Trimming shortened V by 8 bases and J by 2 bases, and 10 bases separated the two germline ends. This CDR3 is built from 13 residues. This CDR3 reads CASGLGGNQPQHF. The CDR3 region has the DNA TGTGCCAGCGGGTTGGGAGGCAATCAGCCCCAGCATTTT.

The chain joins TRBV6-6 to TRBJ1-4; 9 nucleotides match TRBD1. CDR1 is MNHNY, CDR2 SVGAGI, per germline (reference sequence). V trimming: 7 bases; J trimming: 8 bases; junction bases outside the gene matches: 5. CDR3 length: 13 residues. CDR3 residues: CASNSGTGEKLFF. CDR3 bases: TGTGCCAGCAATTCCGGGACAGGGGAAAAACTGTTTTTT.

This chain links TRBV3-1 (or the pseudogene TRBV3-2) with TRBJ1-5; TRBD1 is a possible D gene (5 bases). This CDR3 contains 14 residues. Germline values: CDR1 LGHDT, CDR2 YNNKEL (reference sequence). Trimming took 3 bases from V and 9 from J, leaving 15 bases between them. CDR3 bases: TGTGCCAGCAGCCACGGCTCGGGGGACCGGCCCCAGCATTTT. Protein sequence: CASSHGSGDRPQHF.

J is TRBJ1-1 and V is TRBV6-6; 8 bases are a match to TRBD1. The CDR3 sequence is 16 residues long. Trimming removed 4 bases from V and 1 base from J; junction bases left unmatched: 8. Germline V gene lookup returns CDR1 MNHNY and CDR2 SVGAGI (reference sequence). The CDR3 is CASSSDIGTGNTEAFF. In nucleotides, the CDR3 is TGTGCCAGCAGTTCAGACATTGGGACAGGGAACACTGAAGCTTTCTTT.

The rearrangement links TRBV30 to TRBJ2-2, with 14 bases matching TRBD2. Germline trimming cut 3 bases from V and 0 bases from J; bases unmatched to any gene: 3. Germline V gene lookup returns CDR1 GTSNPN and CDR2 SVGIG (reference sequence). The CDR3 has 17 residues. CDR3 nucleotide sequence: TGTGCCTGGAGGGGACTAGCGGGGGCCCCGAACACCGGGGAGCTGTTTTTT. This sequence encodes CAWRGLAGAPNTGELFF. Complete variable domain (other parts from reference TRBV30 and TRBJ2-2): SQTIHQWPATLVQPVGSPLSLECTVEGTSNPNLYWYRQAAGRGLQLLFYSVGIGQISSEVPQNLSASRPQDRQFILSSKKLLLSDSGFYLCAWRGLAGAPNTGELFFGEGSRLTVL.

This CDR3 reads CASSQGTENYEQYF. CDR3 sequence (DNA): TGTGCCAGCTCACAGGGGACAGAAAACTACGAGCAGTACTTC. The V gene is TRBV18, the J gene TRBJ2-7, with 7 bases that match TRBD1. Germline assignment: CDR1 KGHSH and CDR2 LQKENI. V gave up 4 bases and J gave up 3 bases; unmatched junction bases: 6. This CDR3 spans 14 amino acids. The variable domain in full, with the rest retrieved from reference TRBV18 and TRBJ2-7, is NAGVMQNPRHLVRRRGQEARLRCSPMKGHSHVYWYRQLPEEGLKFMVYLQKENIIDESGMPKERFSAEFPKEGPSILRIQQVVRGDSAAYFCASSQGTENYEQYFGPGTRLTVT.

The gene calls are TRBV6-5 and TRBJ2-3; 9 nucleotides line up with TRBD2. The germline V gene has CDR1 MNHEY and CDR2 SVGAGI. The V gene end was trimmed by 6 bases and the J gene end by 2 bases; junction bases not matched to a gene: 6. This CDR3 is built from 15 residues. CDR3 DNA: TGTGCCAGCAGAGATAGCGGGAGTGCCACAGATACGCAGTATTTT. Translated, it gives CASRDSGSATDTQYF.

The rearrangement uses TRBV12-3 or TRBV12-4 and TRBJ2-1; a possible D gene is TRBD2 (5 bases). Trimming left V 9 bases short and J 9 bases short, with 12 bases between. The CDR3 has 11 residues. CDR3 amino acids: CASSSAGEQFF. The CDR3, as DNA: TGTGCCAGTTCGTCGGCGGGTGAGCAGTTCTTC.

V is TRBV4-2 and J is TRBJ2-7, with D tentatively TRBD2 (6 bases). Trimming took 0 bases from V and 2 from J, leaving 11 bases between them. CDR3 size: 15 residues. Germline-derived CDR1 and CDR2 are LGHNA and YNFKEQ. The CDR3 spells CASSQEASVTYEQYF. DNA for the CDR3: TGTGCCAGCAGCCAAGAGGCTAGCGTGACCTACGAGCAGTACTTC.

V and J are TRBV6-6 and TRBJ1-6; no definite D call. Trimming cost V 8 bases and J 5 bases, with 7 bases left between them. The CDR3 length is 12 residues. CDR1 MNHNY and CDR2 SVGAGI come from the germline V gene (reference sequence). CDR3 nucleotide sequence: TGTGCCAGCTCCCTAAATAATTCACCCCTCCACTTT. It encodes CASSLNNSPLHF.

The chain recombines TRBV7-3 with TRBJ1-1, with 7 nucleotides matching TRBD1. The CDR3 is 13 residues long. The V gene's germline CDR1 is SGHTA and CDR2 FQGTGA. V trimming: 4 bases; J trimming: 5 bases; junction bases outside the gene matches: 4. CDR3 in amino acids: CASSSDRDTEAFF. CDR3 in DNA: TGTGCCAGCAGCTCAGACAGGGATACTGAAGCTTTCTTT. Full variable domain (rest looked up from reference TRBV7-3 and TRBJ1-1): GAGVSQTPSNKVTEKGKYVELRCDPISGHTALYWYRQSLGQGPEFLIYFQGTGAADDSGLPNDRFFAVRPEGSVSTLKIQRTERGDSAVYLCASSSDRDTEAFFGQGTRLTVV.

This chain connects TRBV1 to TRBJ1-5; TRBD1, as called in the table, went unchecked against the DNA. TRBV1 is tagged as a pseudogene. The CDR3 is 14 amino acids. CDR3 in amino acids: CTRTANYSNQPQHF. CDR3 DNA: TGCACCAGGACAGCGAACTATAGCAATCAGCCCCAGCATTTT.

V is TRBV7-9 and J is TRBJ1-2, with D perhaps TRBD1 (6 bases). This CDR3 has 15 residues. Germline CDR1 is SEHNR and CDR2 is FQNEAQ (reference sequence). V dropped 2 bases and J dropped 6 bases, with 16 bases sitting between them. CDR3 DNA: TGTGCCAGCAGCTTAACCCTGACAGGACTCCATGGCTACACCTTC. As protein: CASSLTLTGLHGYTF. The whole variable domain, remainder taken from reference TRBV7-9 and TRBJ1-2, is DTGVSQNPRHKITKRGQNVTFRCDPISEHNRLYWYRQTLGQGPEFLTYFQNEAQLEKSRLLSDRFSAERPKGSFSTLEIQRTEQGDSAMYLCASSLTLTGLHGYTFGSGTRLTVV.

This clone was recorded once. In DNA, the CDR3 is TGTGCCAGCACCTTAGGGGCTGAAAATAATTCACCCCTCCACTTT. Encoded protein: CASTLGAENNSPLHF. The chain employs TRBV5-8 and TRBJ1-6, with D possibly matching TRBD1 (5 bases). This CDR3 has 15 amino acids. V was trimmed by 6 bases and J by 5 bases, leaving 15 bases between them. Germline-derived CDR1 and CDR2 are SGHTS and YDEGEE. Full variable domain (missing parts from reference TRBV5-8 and TRBJ1-6): EAGVTQSPTHLIKTRGQQATLRCSPISGHTSVYWYQQALGLGLQFLLWYDEGEERNRGNFPPRFSGRQFPNYSSELNVNALELEDSALYLCASTLGAENNSPLHFGNGTRLTVT.

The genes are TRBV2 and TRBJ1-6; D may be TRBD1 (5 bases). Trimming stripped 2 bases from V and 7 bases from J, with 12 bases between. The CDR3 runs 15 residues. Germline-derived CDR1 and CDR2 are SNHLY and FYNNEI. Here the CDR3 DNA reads TGTGCCAGCAGTGAACTACGCCAGGGAAATTCACCCCTCCACTTT. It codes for CASSELRQGNSPLHF.

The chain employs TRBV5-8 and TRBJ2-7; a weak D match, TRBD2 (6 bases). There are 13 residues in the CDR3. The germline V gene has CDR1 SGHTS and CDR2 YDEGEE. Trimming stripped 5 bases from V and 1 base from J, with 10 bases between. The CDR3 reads CASRYAGSYEQYF. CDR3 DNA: TGTGCCAGCAGGTACGCGGGGTCCTACGAGCAGTACTTC.